The 20 T cell receptor beta chains presented below share a single source sample, sequenced in a study of B cell selection in AIRE deficiency (dated by TCRdb to between 2018 and 2020). CD4+CD127+ cells were sorted as the conventional CD4 T cell population. The method behind the library was the immunoSEQ multiplex PCR assay. TCRdb took over this immuneACCESS table, retaining in-frame rearrangements with V and J assigned. Such tables are incomplete; in checked studies, under half of the missing clones stem from an unresolved V gene, and the remainder is unexplained. The sample table contains about 24,000 clones; only one count was recorded for just under 97% of them. Clones ranked in the top ten supply approximately 0.22% of the sample. Source material: conventional CD4+ T cells sorted from PBMCs. Receptor source: a human donor with AIRE deficiency.

The rearrangement uses TRBV19 and TRBJ1-1; 7 bases map to TRBD1. The CDR3 is 15 amino acids. Germline values: CDR1 LNHDA, CDR2 SQIVND (reference sequence). Trimming cost V 5 bases and J 0 bases; bases outside gene matches: 6. This CDR3 is CASSFRDRMNTEAFF. The CDR3, as DNA: TGTGCCAGTAGTTTCCGGGACAGAATGAACACTGAAGCTTTCTTT.

This chain links TRBV6-1 with TRBJ2-3, with 7 bases identical to TRBD1. This CDR3 spans 10 amino acids. Germline lookup yields CDR1 MNHNS and CDR2 SASEGT. V lost 4 bases, J lost 11 bases, and 0 bases stayed unmatched. The CDR3 here is CASSGQGQYF. DNA for the CDR3: TGTGCCAGCAGTGGACAGGGGCAGTATTTT.

The J gene is TRBJ1-2, the V gene TRBV6-1; D gene ambiguous. This CDR3 is 16 amino acids long. CDR1 is MNHNS, CDR2 SASEGT, per germline. V lost 2 bases and J 1 base, leaving 14 bases between the germline ends. In nucleotides, the CDR3 is TGTGCCAGCAGTGAAATCACGGCCTCGGGTAACTATGGCTACACCTTC. Encoded protein: CASSEITASGNYGYTF.

This chain links TRBV6-1 with TRBJ2-5; unclear D gene. With 2 bases removed from V and 0 bases from J, the gap between germline ends came to 10 bases. This CDR3 comprises 15 residues. The germline gives CDR1 MNHNS, CDR2 SASEGT. CDR3: CASSEMGTYQETQYF. In DNA form, the CDR3 reads TGTGCCAGCAGTGAAATGGGCACGTACCAAGAGACCCAGTACTTC.

This clone showed up just once. The chain has TRBV7-2 and TRBJ2-5; D might be TRBD2 (6 bases). Germline CDR1 SGHTA, CDR2 FQGNSA. The V end lost 5 bases, the J end lost 4 bases, and 14 bases lay between the germline ends. This CDR3 has 14 amino acids. This CDR3 is CASSGGVSGETQYF. CDR3 DNA sequence: TGTGCCAGCAGCGGAGGGGTTAGCGGAGAGACCCAGTACTTC.

The chain is built from TRBV7-3 and TRBJ2-1; the D is unclear. Germline loops: CDR1 SGHTA, CDR2 FQGTGA. The CDR3 is 15 residues long. Trimming pared 2 bases from V and 8 bases from J, leaving 16 bases between. CDR3 nucleotide sequence: TGTGCCAGCAGCTTACAGGCCAGAAGTATCGATGAGCAGTTCTTC. Amino acids: CASSLQARSIDEQFF.

The V gene is TRBV18, the J gene TRBJ2-7; D is unresolved. V was shortened by 2 bases and J by 7 bases, with 15 bases between the two germline ends. CDR1 is KGHSH, CDR2 LQKENI, per germline. The CDR3 spans 14 residues. The CDR3 region has the DNA TGTGCCAGCTCACCATTGTTCCGAGCTTCGGAGCAGTACTTC. It encodes CASSPLFRASEQYF.

This chain joins TRBV2 and TRBJ1-4, with D unresolved. Germline loops: CDR1 SNHLY, CDR2 FYNNEI. V was clipped by 4 bases and J by 0 bases, with 12 bases between them. The CDR3 has 16 amino acids. The CDR3 DNA reads TGTGCCAGCAGTGCCTTATTAGTCGCAACTAATGAAAAACTGTTTTTT. Amino acid sequence: CASSALLVATNEKLFF.

The DNA for the CDR3 is TGTGCCAGTAGTACCGGGACTAGCGTAGAGCAGTACTTC. Amino acid sequence: CASSTGTSVEQYF. The V gene is TRBV19, the J gene TRBJ2-7; TRBD2 matches 10 bases. The CDR3 is 13 residues long. Germline trimming cut 4 bases from V and 7 bases from J; bases unmatched to any gene: 4. From germline, CDR1 is LNHDA and CDR2 SQIVND (reference sequence).

This clone appeared a few times. The chain has TRBV30 and TRBJ1-6, with D unresolved. CDR3 size: 14 residues. The V gene's germline CDR1 is GTSNPN and CDR2 SVGIG (reference sequence). The ends were cut back, 2 bases at V and 5 bases at J, with 10 bases in the middle. CDR3 residues: CAWSTRGNNSPLHF. CDR3 DNA sequence: TGTGCCTGGAGTACGCGAGGGAATAATTCACCCCTCCACTTT.

The rearrangement uses TRBV10-3 and TRBJ2-3; D possibly matches TRBD1 or TRBD2 (5 bases each). V lost 8 bases, J lost 3 bases, and 6 bases lay in between. CDR1 is ENHRY, CDR2 SYGVKD, per germline. This CDR3 spans 11 amino acids. The CDR3 region has the DNA TGTGCCATCGGGACGACAGATACGCAGTATTTT. This translates into CAIGTTDTQYF.

The CDR3 is CASRYDYEQYF. Written as DNA, the CDR3 is TGTGCCAGCAGGTACGACTACGAGCAGTACTTC. The rearrangement links TRBV6-1 to TRBJ2-7; no reliable D call. V lost 6 bases and J 3 bases, leaving 6 bases between the germline ends. The CDR3 sequence is 11 residues long. CDR1 and CDR2 from the germline V gene are MNHNS and SASEGT.

V gene TRBV6-6 combines with J gene TRBJ2-1; 14 bases fit TRBD2. V gave up 4 bases and J gave up 9 bases; unmatched junction bases: 5. The germline CDR1 and CDR2 sequences are MNHNY and SVGAGI (reference sequence). The CDR3 totals 15 residues. CDR3 in DNA: TGTGCCAGCAGTTCGCGCGGACTAGCGGGAGGTGAGCAGTTCTTC. Protein: CASSSRGLAGGEQFF.

This chain connects TRBV30 to TRBJ1-1; 7 bases fit TRBD1. The germline V gene has CDR1 GTSNPN and CDR2 SVGIG (reference sequence). Trimming cost V 5 bases and J 6 bases; bases outside gene matches: 6. CDR3 length equals 12 residues. CDR3 protein: CAWGQVGAEAFF. CDR3 bases: TGTGCCTGGGGACAGGTCGGGGCTGAAGCTTTCTTT.

The V and J genes are TRBV29-1 and TRBJ2-7, with TRBD2 matching 12 bases. The length of the CDR3 is 14 residues. V dropped 4 bases and J dropped 3; count of bases not matched to a gene: 4. The germline gives CDR1 SQVTM, CDR2 ANQGSEA. Written as DNA, the CDR3 is TGCAGCGTTGCTTGGACTAGCGGGATCTACGAGCAGTACTTC. Translated: CSVAWTSGIYEQYF.

This CDR3 reads CASSRRDGDSNQPQHF. The CDR3 region has the DNA TGTGCCAGCAGCCGAAGGGACGGAGATAGCAATCAGCCCCAGCATTTT. V is TRBV28 and J is TRBJ1-5; D possibly corresponds to TRBD1 (5 bases). The CDR3 totals 16 residues. Deletions cut 6 bases from V and 0 bases from J, with 15 bases between. Germline V gene lookup returns CDR1 MDHEN and CDR2 SYDVKM. Complete variable domain (other parts from reference TRBV28 and TRBJ1-5): DVKVTQSSRYLVKRTGEKVFLECVQDMDHENMFWYRQDPGLGLRLIYFSYDVKMKEKGDIPEGYSVSREKKERFSLILESASTNQTSMYLCASSRRDGDSNQPQHFGDGTRLSIL.

This clone occurred a few times. The chain carries TRBV10-1 and TRBJ1-5, with D unclear. Germline CDR1 is WNHNN and CDR2 is SYGVQD (reference sequence). There are 16 residues in the CDR3. V lost 4 bases and J 0 bases, leaving 13 bases between the germline ends. The CDR3 here is CASSAPEGYSNQPQHF. Here the CDR3 DNA reads TGCGCCAGCAGTGCCCCGGAGGGTTATAGCAATCAGCCCCAGCATTTT.

The chain combines TRBV5-1 with TRBJ2-7; perhaps TRBD2 as D (5 bases). The CDR3 extends over 15 amino acids. Trimming stripped 0 bases from V and 0 bases from J, with 10 bases between. CDR1 SGHRS and CDR2 YFSETQ come from the germline V gene. The CDR3 DNA sequence: TGCGCCAGCAGCTTGGACACGGGGAGCTCCTACGAGCAGTACTTC. This sequence encodes CASSLDTGSSYEQYF. Filled out from reference TRBV5-1 and TRBJ2-7, the complete variable domain reads KAGVTQTPRYLIKTRGQQVTLSCSPISGHRSVSWYQQTPGQGLQFLFEYFSETQRNKGNFPGRFSGRQFSNSRSEMNVSTLELGDSALYLCASSLDTGSSYEQYFGPGTRLTVT.

This sequence joins TRBV25-1 and TRBJ1-2, with TRBD1 matching 7 bases. V lost 5 bases and J lost 5; bases outside the gene matches: 2. The germline V gene encodes CDR1 MGHDK and CDR2 SYGVNS. The CDR3 length is 12 residues. CDR3 residues: CASSQGGYGYTF. The CDR3 bases are TGTGCCAGCAGTCAGGGGGGGTATGGCTACACCTTC.

This chain joins TRBV4-2 and TRBJ1-1; D uncertain. Trimming removed 1 base from V and 1 base from J, with 4 bases in between. CDR1 LGHNA and CDR2 YNFKEQ come from the germline V gene. CDR3 length: 13 residues. The CDR3 DNA is TGTGCCAGCAGCCAAGCCCGGAACACTGAAGCTTTCTTT. Protein product: CASSQARNTEAFF.